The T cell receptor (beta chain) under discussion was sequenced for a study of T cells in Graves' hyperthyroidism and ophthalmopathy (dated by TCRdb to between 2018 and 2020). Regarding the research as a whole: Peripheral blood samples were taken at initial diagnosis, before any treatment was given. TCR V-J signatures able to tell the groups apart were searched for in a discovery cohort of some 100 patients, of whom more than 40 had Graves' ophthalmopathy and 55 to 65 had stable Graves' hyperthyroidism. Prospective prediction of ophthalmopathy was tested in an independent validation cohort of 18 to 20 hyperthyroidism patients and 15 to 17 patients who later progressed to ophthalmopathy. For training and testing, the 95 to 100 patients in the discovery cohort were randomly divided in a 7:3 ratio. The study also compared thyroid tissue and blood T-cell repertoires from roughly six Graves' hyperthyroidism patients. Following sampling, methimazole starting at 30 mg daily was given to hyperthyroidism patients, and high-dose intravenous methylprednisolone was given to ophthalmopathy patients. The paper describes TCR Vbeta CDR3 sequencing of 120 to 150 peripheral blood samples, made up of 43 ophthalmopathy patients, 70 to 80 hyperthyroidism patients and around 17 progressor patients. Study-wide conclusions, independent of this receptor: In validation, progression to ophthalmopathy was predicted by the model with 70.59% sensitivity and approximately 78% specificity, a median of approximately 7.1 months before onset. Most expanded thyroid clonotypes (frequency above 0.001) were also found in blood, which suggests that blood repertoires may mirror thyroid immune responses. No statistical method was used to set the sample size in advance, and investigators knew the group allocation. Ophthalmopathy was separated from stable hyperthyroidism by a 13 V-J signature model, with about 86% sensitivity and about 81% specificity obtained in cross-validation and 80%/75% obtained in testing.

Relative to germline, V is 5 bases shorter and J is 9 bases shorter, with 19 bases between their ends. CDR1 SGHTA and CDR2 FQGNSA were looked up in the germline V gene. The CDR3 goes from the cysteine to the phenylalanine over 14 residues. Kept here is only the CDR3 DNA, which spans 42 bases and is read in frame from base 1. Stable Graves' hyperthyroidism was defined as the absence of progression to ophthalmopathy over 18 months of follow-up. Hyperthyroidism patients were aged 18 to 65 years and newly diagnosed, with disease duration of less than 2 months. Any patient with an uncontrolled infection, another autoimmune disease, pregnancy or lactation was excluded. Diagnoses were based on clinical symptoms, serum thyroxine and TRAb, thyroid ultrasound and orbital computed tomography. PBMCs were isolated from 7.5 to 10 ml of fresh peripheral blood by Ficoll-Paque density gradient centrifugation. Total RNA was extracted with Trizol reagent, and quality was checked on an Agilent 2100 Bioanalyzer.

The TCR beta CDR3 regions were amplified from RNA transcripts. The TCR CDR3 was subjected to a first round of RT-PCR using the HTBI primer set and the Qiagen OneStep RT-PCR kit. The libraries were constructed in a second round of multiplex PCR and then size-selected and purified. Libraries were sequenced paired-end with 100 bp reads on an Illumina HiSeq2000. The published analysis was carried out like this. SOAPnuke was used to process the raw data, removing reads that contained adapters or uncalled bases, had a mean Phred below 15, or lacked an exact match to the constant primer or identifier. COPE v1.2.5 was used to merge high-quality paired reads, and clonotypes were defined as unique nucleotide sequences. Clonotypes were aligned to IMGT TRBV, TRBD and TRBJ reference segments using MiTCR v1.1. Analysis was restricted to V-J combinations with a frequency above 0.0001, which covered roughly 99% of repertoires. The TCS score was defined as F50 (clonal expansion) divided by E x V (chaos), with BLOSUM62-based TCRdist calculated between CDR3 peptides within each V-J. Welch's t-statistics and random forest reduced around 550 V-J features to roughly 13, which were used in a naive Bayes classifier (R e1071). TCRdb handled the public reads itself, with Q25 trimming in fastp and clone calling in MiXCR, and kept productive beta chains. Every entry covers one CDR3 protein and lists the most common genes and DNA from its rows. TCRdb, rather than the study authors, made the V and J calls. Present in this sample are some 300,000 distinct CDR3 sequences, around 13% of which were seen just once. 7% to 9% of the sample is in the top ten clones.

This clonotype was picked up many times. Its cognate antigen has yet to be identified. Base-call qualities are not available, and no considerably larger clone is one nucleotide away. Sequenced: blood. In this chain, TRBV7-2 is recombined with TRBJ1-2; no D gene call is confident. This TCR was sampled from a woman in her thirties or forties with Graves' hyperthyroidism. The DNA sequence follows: TGTGCCAGCAGCGCGACACGTAACACATGGAGCTACACCTTC. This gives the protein CASSATRNTWSYTF.